This T cell receptor (beta chain) was recorded in a study of blood T cell repertoires in COVID-19. About the study: Acute and convalescent COVID-19 specimens originated in the United States, Italy and Spain. Sample material is recorded as cDNA or gDNA derived from T cells, B-cell-depleted T cells, or PBMCs.

Source study methods: Nucleated cell counts were estimated from reference gene primer amplification. TCRdb keeps only in-frame clones here, not all; method: immunoSEQ multiplex PCR. The DNA gave D and trimming, while V, J and clone size come from that table. Of about 170,000 clones listed, roughly 84% were seen once; the top ten hold around 9.9%. CDR3 size: 17 residues. Trimming left V 6 bases short and J 2 bases short, with 19 bases between. Germline CDR1 reads LNHDA; CDR2 reads SQIVND (reference sequence). This clonotype originated in a man between 65 and 80 years old with active or convalescent COVID-19. Sequenced material: peripheral blood. The chain carries TRBV19 and TRBJ1-4; possible D gene TRBD1, 6 bases. CDR3 in amino acids: CASSSRETGRTNEKLFF. The CDR3 coding sequence is TGTGCCAGTAGCTCCCGGGAAACAGGGCGCACTAATGAAAAACTGTTTTTT.